This section outlines one T cell receptor (beta chain) sequence together with its context. Authors' data handling: For nucleated cells, counts were estimated from reference gene primer amplification. Sequencing used immunoSEQ multiplex PCR; TCRdb keeps in-frame clones, though not all of them. D and trimming come from the DNA, and the V and J calls and clone size come from that table. The sample has about 170,000 clones, 80% to 90% seen once. Categorization into cohorts depended on clinical history that participants reported. Germline CDR1 is SEHNR and CDR2 is FQNEAQ (reference sequence). The CDR3 length is 16 residues. Trimming stripped 4 bases from V and 3 bases from J, with 18 bases between. The data were obtained in a study of blood T cell repertoires in COVID-19. About the research overall: Donors in the United States, Italy and Spain gave samples during acute or convalescent COVID-19. PBMCs, B-cell-depleted T cells, or T cells provided the cDNA or gDNA that made up the material.

The V gene is TRBV7-9, the J gene TRBJ1-2; D remains ambiguous. Sequences were obtained from PBMCs or T cells enriched from blood (not recorded which). The source of this sequence is a woman in her fifties or sixties in a cohort exposed to, infected with or recovered from COVID-19 (not recorded which). CDR3 amino acids: CASSSSSGSSDYGYTF. The CDR3 DNA is TGTGCCAGCAGCTCCTCTTCGGGGTCGAGTGACTATGGCTACACCTTC.